These 3 T cell receptor beta chains came from one sample sequenced in a study of T-cell reconstitution after alpha-beta-depleted transplantation in children. During its preparation, the TCRbeta library received unique molecular identifiers. TCRdb used MiXCR to reprocess the PCR reads, holding one entry per CDR3 protein. Of fewer than 700,000 distinct CDR3 sequences in the sample, more than 20% were seen once. Here the sequenced sample was PBMCs, mostly from graft donor cells, taken 360 days after TCRalphabeta/CD19-depleted stem cell transplant. The receptors come from a boy in the first two years of life who had a stem cell transplant for acute myeloid leukemia, so the T cells may come from the graft donor.

This clonotype was recorded at least ten times. The V call is TRBV7-9, the J call TRBJ1-1, with D tentatively TRBD1 (5 bases). The length of the CDR3 is 19 residues. Germline V CDR1 and CDR2: SEHNR, FQNEAQ (reference sequence). V was trimmed by 8 bases and J by 6 bases, leaving 34 bases between them. The CDR3 nucleotides read TGTGCCAGCTACCGCTTCTCGGAAATTAGAGAACTAAAGGGACCTGAAGCTTTCTTT. It specifies CASYRFSEIRELKGPEAFF.

Only a few counts were recorded for this clonotype. In DNA form, the CDR3 reads TGTGCCAGCAGCCCTGGCCTAGGGGTCAATGATTACTACGAGCAGTACGTC. Protein sequence: CASSPGLGVNDYYEQYV. This chain links TRBV4-2 with TRBJ2-7; possibly TRBD1 for D (5 bases). From germline, CDR1 is LGHNA and CDR2 YNFKEQ. There are 17 residues in the CDR3. V was trimmed by 4 bases and J by 3 bases, leaving 22 bases between them.

This clonotype was detected only a few times. This sequence joins TRBV4-3 and TRBJ2-5; TRBD1 is a possible D gene (6 bases). CDR3 length: 14 residues. The germline V gene has CDR1 LGHNA and CDR2 YSLEER. V was pared by 1 base and J by 6 bases, with 12 bases between. The CDR3 sequence is CASSQGGQAKTQYF. CDR3 nucleotide sequence: TGCGCCAGCAGCCAAGGGGGGCAGGCCAAGACCCAGTACTTC.